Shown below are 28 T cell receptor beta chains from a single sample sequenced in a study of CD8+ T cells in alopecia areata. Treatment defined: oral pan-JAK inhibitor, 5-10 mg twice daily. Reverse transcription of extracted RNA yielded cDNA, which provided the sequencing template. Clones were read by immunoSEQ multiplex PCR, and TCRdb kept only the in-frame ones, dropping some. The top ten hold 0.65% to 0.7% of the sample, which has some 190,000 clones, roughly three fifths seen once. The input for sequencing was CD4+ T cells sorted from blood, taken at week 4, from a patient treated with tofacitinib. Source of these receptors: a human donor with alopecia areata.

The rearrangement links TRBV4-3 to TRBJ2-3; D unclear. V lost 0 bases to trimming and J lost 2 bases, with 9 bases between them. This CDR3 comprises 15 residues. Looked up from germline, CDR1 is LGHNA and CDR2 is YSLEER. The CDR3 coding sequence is TGCGCCAGCAGCCAAGATGGTCCGACCACAGATACGCAGTATTTT. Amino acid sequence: CASSQDGPTTDTQYF.

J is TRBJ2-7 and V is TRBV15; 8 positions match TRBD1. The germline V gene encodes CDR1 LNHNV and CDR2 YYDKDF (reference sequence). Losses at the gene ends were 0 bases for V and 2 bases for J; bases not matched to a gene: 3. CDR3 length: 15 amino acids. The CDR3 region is CATSRETGGPYEQYF. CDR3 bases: TGTGCCACCAGCAGAGAAACAGGGGGGCCCTACGAGCAGTACTTC.

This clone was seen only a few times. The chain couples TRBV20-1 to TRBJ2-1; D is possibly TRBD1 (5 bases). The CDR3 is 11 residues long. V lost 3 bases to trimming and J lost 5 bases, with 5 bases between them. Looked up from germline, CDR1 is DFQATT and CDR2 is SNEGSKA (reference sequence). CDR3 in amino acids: CSASRDNEQFF. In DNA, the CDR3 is TGCAGTGCTAGCAGGGACAATGAGCAGTTCTTC.

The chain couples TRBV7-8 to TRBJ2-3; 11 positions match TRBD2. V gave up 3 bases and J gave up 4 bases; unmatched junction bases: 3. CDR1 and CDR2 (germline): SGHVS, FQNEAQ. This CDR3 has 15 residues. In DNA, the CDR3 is TGTGCCAGCAGCTTTGCTAGCGGGAGGTCAGATACGCAGTATTTT. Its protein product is CASSFASGRSDTQYF.

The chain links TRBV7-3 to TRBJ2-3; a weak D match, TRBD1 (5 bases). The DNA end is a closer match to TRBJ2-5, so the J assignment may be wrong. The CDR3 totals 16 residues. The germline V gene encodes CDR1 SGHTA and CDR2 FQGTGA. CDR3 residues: CASSQNAQAGKETQYF. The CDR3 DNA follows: TGTGCCAGCAGCCAGAACGCCCAAGCAGGGAAAGAGACCCAGTACTTC.

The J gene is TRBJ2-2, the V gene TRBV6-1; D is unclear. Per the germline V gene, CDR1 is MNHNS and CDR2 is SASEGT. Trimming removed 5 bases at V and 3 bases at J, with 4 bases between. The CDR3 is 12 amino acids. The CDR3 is CASSLHTGELFF. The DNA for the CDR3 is TGTGCCAGCAGTCTGCACACCGGGGAGCTGTTTTTT.

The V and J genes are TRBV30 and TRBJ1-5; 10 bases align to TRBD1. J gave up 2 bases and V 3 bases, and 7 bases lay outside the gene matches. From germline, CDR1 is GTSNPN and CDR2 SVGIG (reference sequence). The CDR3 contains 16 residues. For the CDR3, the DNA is TGTGCCTGGAGCCTCCGACAGGGGGCCGGCAATCAGCCCCAGCATTTT. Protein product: CAWSLRQGAGNQPQHF. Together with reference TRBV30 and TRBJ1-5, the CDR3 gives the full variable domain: SQTIHQWPATLVQPVGSPLSLECTVEGTSNPNLYWYRQAAGRGLQLLFYSVGIGQISSEVPQNLSASRPQDRQFILSSKKLLLSDSGFYLCAWSLRQGAGNQPQHFGDGTRLSIL.

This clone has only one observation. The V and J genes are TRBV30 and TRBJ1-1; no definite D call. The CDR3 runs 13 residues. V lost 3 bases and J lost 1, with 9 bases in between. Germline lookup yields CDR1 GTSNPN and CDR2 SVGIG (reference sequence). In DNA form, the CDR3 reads TGTGCCTGGAGACTCGGCACGAACACTGAAGCTTTCTTT. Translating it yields CAWRLGTNTEAFF. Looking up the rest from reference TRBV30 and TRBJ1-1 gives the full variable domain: SQTIHQWPATLVQPVGSPLSLECTVEGTSNPNLYWYRQAAGRGLQLLFYSVGIGQISSEVPQNLSASRPQDRQFILSSKKLLLSDSGFYLCAWRLGTNTEAFFGQGTRLTVV.

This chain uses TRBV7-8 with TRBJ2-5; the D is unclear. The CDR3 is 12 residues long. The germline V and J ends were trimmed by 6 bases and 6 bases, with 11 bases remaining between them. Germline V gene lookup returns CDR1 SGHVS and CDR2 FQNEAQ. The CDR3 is CASRESVKTQYF. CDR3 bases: TGTGCCAGCAGAGAGAGTGTGAAGACCCAGTACTTC.

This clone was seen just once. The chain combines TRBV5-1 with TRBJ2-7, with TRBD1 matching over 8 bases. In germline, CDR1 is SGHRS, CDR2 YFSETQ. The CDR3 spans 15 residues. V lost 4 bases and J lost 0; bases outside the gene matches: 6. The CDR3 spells CASSRDGTGSYEQYF. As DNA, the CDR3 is TGCGCCAGCAGCCGCGATGGGACAGGCTCCTACGAGCAGTACTTC.

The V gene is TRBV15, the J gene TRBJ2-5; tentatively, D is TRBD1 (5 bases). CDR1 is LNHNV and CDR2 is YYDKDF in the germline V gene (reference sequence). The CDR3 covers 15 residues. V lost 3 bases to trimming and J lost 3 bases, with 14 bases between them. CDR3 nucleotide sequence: TGTGCCACCAGCAGGGATGAAGGGGCTAAAGAGACCCAGTACTTC. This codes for CATSRDEGAKETQYF.

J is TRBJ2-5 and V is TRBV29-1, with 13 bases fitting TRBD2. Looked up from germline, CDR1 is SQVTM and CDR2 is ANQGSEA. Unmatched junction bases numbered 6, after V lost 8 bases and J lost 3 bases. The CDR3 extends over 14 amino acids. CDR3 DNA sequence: TGCAGCCTGGCCGGACTAGCGGGAGAAGAGACCCAGTACTTC. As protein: CSLAGLAGEETQYF.

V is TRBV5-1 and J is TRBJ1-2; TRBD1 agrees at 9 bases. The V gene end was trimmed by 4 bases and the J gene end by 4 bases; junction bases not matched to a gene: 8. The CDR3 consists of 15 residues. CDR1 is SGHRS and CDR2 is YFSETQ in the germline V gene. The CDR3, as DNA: TGCGCCAGCAGCCCTGGGGACAGGGCGAGCTATGGCTACACCTTC. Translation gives CASSPGDRASYGYTF.

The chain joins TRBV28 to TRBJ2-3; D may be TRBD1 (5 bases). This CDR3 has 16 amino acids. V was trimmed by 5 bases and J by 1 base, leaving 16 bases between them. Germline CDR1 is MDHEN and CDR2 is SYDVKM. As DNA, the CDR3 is TGTGCCAGCAGTAGACAACAGGTGTCTGGCACAGATACGCAGTATTTT. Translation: CASSRQQVSGTDTQYF.

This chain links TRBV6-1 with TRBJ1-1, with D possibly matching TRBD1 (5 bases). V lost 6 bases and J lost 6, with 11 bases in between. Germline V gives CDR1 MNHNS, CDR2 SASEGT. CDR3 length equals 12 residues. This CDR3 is CASSRQWAEAFF. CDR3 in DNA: TGTGCCAGCAGCAGACAGTGGGCTGAAGCTTTCTTT.

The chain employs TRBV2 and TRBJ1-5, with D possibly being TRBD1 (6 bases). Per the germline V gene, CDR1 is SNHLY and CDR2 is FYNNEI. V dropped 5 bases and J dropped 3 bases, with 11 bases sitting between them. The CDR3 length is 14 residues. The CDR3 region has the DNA TGTGCCAGCAGTCGGGACACCGTCAATCAGCCCCAGCATTTT. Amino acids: CASSRDTVNQPQHF.

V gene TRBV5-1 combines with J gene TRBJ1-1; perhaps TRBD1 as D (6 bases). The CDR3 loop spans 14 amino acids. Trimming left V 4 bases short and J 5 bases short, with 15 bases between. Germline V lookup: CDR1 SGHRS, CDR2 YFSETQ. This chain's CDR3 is CASSPDRIWTEAFF. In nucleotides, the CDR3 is TGCGCCAGCAGCCCCGACAGGATTTGGACTGAAGCTTTCTTT.

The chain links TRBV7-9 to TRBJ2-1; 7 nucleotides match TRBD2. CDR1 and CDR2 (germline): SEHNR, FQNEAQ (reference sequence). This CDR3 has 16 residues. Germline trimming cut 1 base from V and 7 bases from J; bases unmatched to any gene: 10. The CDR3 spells CASSLVLAGAGNEQFF. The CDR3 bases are TGTGCCAGCAGCTTAGTCTTGGCGGGAGCGGGGAATGAGCAGTTCTTC.

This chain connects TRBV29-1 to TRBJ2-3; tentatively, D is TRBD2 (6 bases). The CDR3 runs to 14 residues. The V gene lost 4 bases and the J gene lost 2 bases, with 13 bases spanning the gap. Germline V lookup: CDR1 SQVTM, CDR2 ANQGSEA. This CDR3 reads CSVALAVDTDTQYF. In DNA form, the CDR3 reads TGCAGCGTTGCATTAGCGGTTGACACAGATACGCAGTATTTT.

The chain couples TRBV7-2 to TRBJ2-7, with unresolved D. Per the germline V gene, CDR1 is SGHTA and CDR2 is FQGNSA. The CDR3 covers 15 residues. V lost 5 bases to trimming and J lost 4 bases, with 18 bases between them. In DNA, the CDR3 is TGTGCCAGCAGCCCCTCCGCGAACCCTGGGTACGAGCAGTACTTC. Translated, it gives CASSPSANPGYEQYF.

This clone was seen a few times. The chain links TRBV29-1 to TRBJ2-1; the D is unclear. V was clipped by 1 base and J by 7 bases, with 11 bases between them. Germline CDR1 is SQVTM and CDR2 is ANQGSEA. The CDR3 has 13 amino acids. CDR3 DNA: TGCAGCGTTGAAGCTTGGATATGGAATGAGCAGTTCTTC. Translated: CSVEAWIWNEQFF.

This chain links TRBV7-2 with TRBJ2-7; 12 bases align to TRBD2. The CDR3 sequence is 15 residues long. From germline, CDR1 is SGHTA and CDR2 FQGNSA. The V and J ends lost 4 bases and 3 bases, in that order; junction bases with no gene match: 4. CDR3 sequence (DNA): TGTGCCAGCAGCTCCCAGACTAGCGGGGGCTACGAGCAGTACTTC. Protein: CASSSQTSGGYEQYF.

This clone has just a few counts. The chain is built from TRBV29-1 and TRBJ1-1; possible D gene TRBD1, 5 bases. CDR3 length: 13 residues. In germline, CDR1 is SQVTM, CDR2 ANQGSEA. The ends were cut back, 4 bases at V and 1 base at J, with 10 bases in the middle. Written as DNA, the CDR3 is TGCAGCGTTGGTGGGGCAGGGAACACTGAAGCTTTCTTT. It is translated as CSVGGAGNTEAFF. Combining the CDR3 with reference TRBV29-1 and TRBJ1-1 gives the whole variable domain SAVISQKPSRDICQRGTSLTIQCQVDSQVTMMFWYRQQPGQSLTLIATANQGSEATYESGFVIDKFPISRPNLTFSTLTVSNMSPEDSSIYLCSVGGAGNTEAFFGQGTRLTVV.

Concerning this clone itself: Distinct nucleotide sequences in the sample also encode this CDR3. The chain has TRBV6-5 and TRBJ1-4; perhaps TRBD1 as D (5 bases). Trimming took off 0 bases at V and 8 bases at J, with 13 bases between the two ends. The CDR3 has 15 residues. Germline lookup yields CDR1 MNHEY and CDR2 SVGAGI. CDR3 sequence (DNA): TGTGCCAGCAGTTACTCGTCGGGGGTAGGGGAAAAACTGTTTTTT. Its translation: CASSYSSGVGEKLFF.

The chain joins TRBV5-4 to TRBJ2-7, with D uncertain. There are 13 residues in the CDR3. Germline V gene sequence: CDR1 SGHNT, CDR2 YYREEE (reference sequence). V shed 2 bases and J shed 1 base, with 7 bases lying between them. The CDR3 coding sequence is TGTGCCAGCAGCTTTGGCATTTCCTACGAGCAGTACTTC. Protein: CASSFGISYEQYF.

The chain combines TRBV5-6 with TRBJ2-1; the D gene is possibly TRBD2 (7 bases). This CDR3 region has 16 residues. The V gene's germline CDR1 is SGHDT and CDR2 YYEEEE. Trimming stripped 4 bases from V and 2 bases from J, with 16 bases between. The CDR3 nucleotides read TGTGCCAGCAGCCTGGGAGGGACATCCCCCTACAATGAGCAGTTCTTC. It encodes CASSLGGTSPYNEQFF. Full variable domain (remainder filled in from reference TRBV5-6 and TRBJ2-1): DAGVTQSPTHLIKTRGQQVTLRCSPKSGHDTVSWYQQALGQGPQFIFQYYEEEERQRGNFPDRFSGHQFPNYSSELNVNALLLGDSALYLCASSLGGTSPYNEQFFGPGTRLTVL.

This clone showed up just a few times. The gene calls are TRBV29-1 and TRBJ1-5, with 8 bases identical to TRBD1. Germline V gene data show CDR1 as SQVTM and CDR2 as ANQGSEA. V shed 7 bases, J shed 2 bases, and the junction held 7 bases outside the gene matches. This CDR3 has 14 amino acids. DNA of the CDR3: TGCAGCGCCCTGGTGACAGGGGGCAATCAGCCCCAGCATTTT. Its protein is CSALVTGGNQPQHF.

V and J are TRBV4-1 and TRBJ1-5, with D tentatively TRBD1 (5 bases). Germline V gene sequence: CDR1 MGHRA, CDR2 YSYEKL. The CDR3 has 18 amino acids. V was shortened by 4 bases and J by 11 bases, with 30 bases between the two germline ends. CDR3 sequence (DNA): TGCGCCAGCAGCCCACAAGGCACCCTCGGGGGACCGCTGGGGGCCCAGCATTTT. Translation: CASSPQGTLGGPLGAQHF.